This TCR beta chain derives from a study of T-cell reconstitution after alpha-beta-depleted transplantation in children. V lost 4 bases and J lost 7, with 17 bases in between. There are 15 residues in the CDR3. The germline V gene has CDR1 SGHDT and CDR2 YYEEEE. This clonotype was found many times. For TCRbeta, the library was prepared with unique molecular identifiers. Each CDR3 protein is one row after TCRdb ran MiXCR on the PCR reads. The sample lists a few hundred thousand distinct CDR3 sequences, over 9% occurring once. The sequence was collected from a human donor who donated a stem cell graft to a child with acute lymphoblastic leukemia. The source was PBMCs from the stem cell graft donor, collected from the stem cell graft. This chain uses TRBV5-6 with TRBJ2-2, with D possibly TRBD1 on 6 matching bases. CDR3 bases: TGTGCCAGCAGCCCCGACAGGCGGTTGAACGGGGAGCTGTTTTTT. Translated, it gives CASSPDRRLNGELFF.